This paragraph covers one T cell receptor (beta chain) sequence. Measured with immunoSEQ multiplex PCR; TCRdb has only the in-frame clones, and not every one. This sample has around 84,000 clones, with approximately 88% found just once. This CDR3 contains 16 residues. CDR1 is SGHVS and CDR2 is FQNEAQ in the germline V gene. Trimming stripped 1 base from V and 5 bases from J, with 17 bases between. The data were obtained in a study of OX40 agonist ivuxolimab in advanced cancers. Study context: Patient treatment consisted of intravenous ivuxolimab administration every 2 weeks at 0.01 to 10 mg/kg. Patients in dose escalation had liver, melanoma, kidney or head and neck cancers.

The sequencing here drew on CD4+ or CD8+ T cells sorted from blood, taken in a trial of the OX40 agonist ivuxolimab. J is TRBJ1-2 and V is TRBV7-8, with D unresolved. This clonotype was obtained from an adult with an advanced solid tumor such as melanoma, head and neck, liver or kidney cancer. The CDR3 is CASSLGRNIRMYGYTF. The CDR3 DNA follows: TGTGCCAGCAGCTTAGGAAGGAACATACGCATGTATGGCTACACCTTC.